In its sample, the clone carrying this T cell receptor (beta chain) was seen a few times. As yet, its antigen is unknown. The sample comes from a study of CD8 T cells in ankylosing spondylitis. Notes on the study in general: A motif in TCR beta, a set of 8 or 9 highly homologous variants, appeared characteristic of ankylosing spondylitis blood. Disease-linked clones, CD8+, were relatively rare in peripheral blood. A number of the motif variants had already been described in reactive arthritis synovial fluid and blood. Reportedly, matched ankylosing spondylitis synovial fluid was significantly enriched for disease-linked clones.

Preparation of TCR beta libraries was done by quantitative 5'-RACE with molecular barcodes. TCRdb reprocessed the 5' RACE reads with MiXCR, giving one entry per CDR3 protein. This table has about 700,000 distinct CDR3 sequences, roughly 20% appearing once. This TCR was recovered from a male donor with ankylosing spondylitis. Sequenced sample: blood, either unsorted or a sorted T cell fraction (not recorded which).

DNA for the CDR3: TGCAGCGTTAGACTAGACCCGAATGAGCAGTTCTTC. The encoded protein is CSVRLDPNEQFF. V is TRBV29-1 and J is TRBJ2-1; TRBD2 might be the D (6 bases). Germline loops: CDR1 SQVTM, CDR2 ANQGSEA. Deletions cut 5 bases from V and 7 bases from J, with 12 bases between. This CDR3 region has 12 residues.